A single sample is the source of the 32 T cell receptor beta chains below, sequenced in a study of CD8 T cells in ankylosing spondylitis. Each CDR3 protein is one row after TCRdb ran MiXCR on the 5' RACE reads. The sample yields 200,000 to 250,000 distinct CDR3 sequences, approximately 24% seen once. Material for sequencing was blood, either unsorted or a sorted T cell fraction (not recorded which). The receptors come from a male donor with ankylosing spondylitis or in good health (not recorded which).

A few counts support this clonotype. The rearrangement links TRBV20-1 to TRBJ1-5; D remains unclear. This CDR3 contains 14 residues. Germline V gene data show CDR1 as DFQATT and CDR2 as SNEGSKA (reference sequence). Trimming cost V 2 bases and J 4 bases, with 12 bases left between them. CDR3 sequence reads: CSARPSVPNQPQHF. CDR3 bases: TGCAGTGCTAGACCCTCCGTACCAAATCAGCCCCAGCATTTT.

In its sample, this clonotype was seen many times. The chain joins TRBV28 to TRBJ2-7, with TRBD2 matching 10 bases. The length of the CDR3 is 15 residues. The V and J ends lost 7 bases and 0 bases, in that order; junction bases with no gene match: 6. CDR1 MDHEN and CDR2 SYDVKM come from the germline V gene. The CDR3 here is CASIGAGGSSYEQYF. The DNA for the CDR3 is TGTGCCAGCATCGGAGCGGGAGGGTCCTCCTACGAGCAGTACTTC.

V usage is TRBV20-1 and J usage is TRBJ1-1; the D is unclear. V lost 1 base to trimming and J lost 0 bases, with 12 bases between them. The CDR3 has 15 amino acids. The germline V gene encodes CDR1 DFQATT and CDR2 SNEGSKA (reference sequence). The CDR3 bases are TGCAGTGCTAGAGCTTGGGAAGACTTGAACACTGAAGCTTTCTTT. Translated, it gives CSARAWEDLNTEAFF.

The chain has TRBV20-1 and TRBJ2-7; unclear D gene. CDR1 is DFQATT, CDR2 SNEGSKA, per germline (reference sequence). Between the trimmed V and J ends, which lost 4 bases and 0 bases, there was a span of 7 bases. This CDR3 comprises 12 residues. In DNA, the CDR3 is TGCAGTGCTAACTCAAACTCCTACGAGCAGTACTTC. It specifies CSANSNSYEQYF.

This clonotype was observed many times. The J gene is TRBJ2-3, the V gene TRBV12-3 or TRBV12-4; no definite D call. The CDR3 runs 13 residues. The V end lost 7 bases, the J end lost 2 bases, and 10 bases lay between the germline ends. The CDR3 nucleotides are TGTGCCAGCACTGCCCCCCTCACAGATACGCAGTATTTT. Its protein product is CASTAPLTDTQYF.

In this sample, this clonotype turned up a few times. The J gene is TRBJ2-5, the V gene TRBV12-3 or TRBV12-4; D call uncertain. V was cut by 6 bases and J by 4 bases, with 15 bases left in between. CDR3 length equals 14 residues. The CDR3 protein is CASSYGSGRETQYF. CDR3 nucleotides: TGTGCCAGCAGCTACGGGTCGGGTAGAGAGACCCAGTACTTC.

This clonotype was seen more than once but under ten times. The rearrangement joins TRBV7-9 to TRBJ1-4; TRBD1 matches at 8 bases. The CDR3 is 14 amino acids. Germline V gene data show CDR1 as SEHNR and CDR2 as FQNEAQ (reference sequence). V gave up 5 bases and J gave up 8 bases; unmatched junction bases: 7. The CDR3, as DNA: TGTGCCAGCAGCCGGGGACAGGACGTGGAAAAACTGTTTTTT. Amino acids: CASSRGQDVEKLFF.

This clonotype has a count of ten or more. The V gene is TRBV12-3 or TRBV12-4, the J gene TRBJ2-1; 13 bases match TRBD2. This CDR3 contains 15 residues. The CDR3 spells CASTSGRGSYNEQFF. CDR3 in DNA: TGTGCTTCCACTAGCGGGAGGGGGTCCTACAATGAGCAGTTCTTC.

This clonotype was counted only a few times. The CDR3: CSALRDRGGQTQYF. The CDR3 DNA is TGCAGCGCCCTCCGGGACAGGGGTGGGCAGACCCAGTACTTC. V and J are TRBV29-1 and TRBJ2-5; the match to TRBD1 covers 10 bases. The V segment lost 7 bases and the J segment 6 bases; nucleotides outside the gene matches: 11. The V gene's germline CDR1 is SQVTM and CDR2 ANQGSEA. The CDR3 spans 14 residues.

The V call is TRBV5-6, the J call TRBJ2-5; D is uncertain. The CDR3 runs 14 residues. CDR1 is SGHDT and CDR2 is YYEEEE in the germline V gene. Trimming shortened V by 4 bases and J by 0 bases, and 10 bases separated the two germline ends. The CDR3 loop reads CASSPGRNQETQYF. CDR3 DNA: TGTGCCAGCAGCCCAGGACGGAACCAAGAGACCCAGTACTTC.

The sample holds many counts of this clonotype. The chain links TRBV6-5 to TRBJ1-2; D remains ambiguous. Germline values: CDR1 MNHEY, CDR2 SVGAGI. There are 13 residues in the CDR3. The V end lost 2 bases, the J end lost 4 bases, and 8 bases lay between the germline ends. The CDR3 reads CASSYGQSYGYTF. CDR3 nucleotide sequence: TGTGCCAGCAGTTACGGCCAGAGCTATGGCTACACCTTC.

This clonotype was observed at least ten times. The chain employs TRBV28 and TRBJ2-5; possible D gene TRBD1, 6 bases. V was trimmed by 4 bases and J by 9 bases, leaving 18 bases between them. From germline, CDR1 is MDHEN and CDR2 SYDVKM. The CDR3 covers 14 residues. The CDR3 is CASSWPGTQKSQYF. CDR3 DNA sequence: TGTGCCAGCAGTTGGCCAGGGACACAGAAGTCCCAGTACTTC.

The chain carries TRBV29-1 and TRBJ2-1; 10 nucleotides match TRBD1. The V gene's germline CDR1 is SQVTM and CDR2 ANQGSEA. The CDR3 is 13 residues long. V lost 7 bases, J lost 9 bases, and 9 bases stayed unmatched. The CDR3, as DNA: TGCAGCGCGTCCCGGGACAGGGGAGGTGAGCAGTTCTTC. Translation gives CSASRDRGGEQFF.

This rearrangement joins TRBV12-3 or TRBV12-4 to TRBJ2-7; 10 positions match TRBD1. V lost 4 bases, J lost 5 bases, and 5 bases stayed unmatched. The CDR3 has 14 amino acids. CDR3 residues: CASSSPGQGNEQYF. The DNA of the CDR3 is TGTGCCAGCAGTTCGCCGGGACAGGGGAACGAGCAGTACTTC.

This clonotype was observed many times. This chain joins TRBV5-1 and TRBJ1-1, with D hard to call. V was trimmed by 0 bases and J by 7 bases, leaving 7 bases between them. Germline V gene data show CDR1 as SGHRS and CDR2 as YFSETQ. The CDR3 spans 12 residues. Here the CDR3 DNA reads TGCGCCAGCAGCTTGGATTGGGTTGAAGCTTTCTTT. It is translated as CASSLDWVEAFF.

This chain uses TRBV20-1 with TRBJ1-1; D ambiguous. Germline V gene lookup returns CDR1 DFQATT and CDR2 SNEGSKA (reference sequence). V was cut by 0 bases and J by 1 base, with 18 bases left in between. This CDR3 spans 17 amino acids. The CDR3 nucleotides are TGCAGTGCTAGAGATGTAAGATACACCGACGGGAACACTGAAGCTTTCTTT. Residues: CSARDVRYTDGNTEAFF.

V usage is TRBV29-1 and J usage is TRBJ1-1, with no clear D. V lost 3 bases to trimming and J lost 1 base, with 9 bases between them. CDR1 is SQVTM, CDR2 ANQGSEA, per germline. CDR3 length: 13 residues. CDR3 DNA sequence: TGCAGCGTTGACTACTCTTCGAACACTGAAGCTTTCTTT. Its protein is CSVDYSSNTEAFF.

This clonotype turned up a few times. Here the CDR3 reads CASSLRGTGGGYEQYF. The DNA for the CDR3 is TGCGCCAGCAGCTTGCGCGGGACAGGTGGGGGATACGAGCAGTACTTC. The gene calls are TRBV5-1 and TRBJ2-7, with 8 bases lining up with TRBD1. V was pared by 1 base and J by 4 bases, with 10 bases of the junction left unmatched. The length of the CDR3 is 16 residues. Germline V CDR1 and CDR2: SGHRS, YFSETQ.

The chain has TRBV5-1 and TRBJ1-2, with D hard to call. Germline loops: CDR1 SGHRS, CDR2 YFSETQ. V lost 0 bases to trimming and J lost 7 bases, with 7 bases between them. The CDR3 has 12 residues. This chain's CDR3 is CASSLDDIGYTF. The CDR3 coding sequence is TGCGCCAGCAGCTTGGACGACATTGGCTACACCTTC.

The J gene is TRBJ2-3, the V gene TRBV12-3 or TRBV12-4, with TRBD2 matching over 9 bases. The CDR3 is made up of 15 amino acids. V was clipped by 7 bases and J by 4 bases; unmatched bases: 9. CDR3 region: CASILGLAKPDTQYF. CDR3 DNA sequence: TGTGCCAGCATCCTCGGACTAGCGAAACCAGATACGCAGTATTTT.

CDR3 DNA sequence: TGCAGTGCTGCCGGACTAGCTTCACAAGAGACCCAGTACTTC. It is translated as CSAAGLASQETQYF. This sequence joins TRBV20-1 and TRBJ2-5; 8 bases are shared with TRBD2. Unmatched junction bases numbered 7, after V lost 5 bases and J lost 2 bases. Germline loops: CDR1 DFQATT, CDR2 SNEGSKA (reference sequence). The CDR3 extends over 14 amino acids.

CDR3 region: CSVAQVGAFF. The CDR3 nucleotides read TGCAGCGTTGCACAGGTTGGCGCTTTCTTT. The chain employs TRBV29-1 and TRBJ1-1; D is perhaps TRBD1 (5 bases). Trimming left V 4 bases short and J 11 bases short, with 11 bases between. CDR1 and CDR2 from the germline V gene are SQVTM and ANQGSEA. CDR3 length: 10 residues. Full variable domain (missing parts from reference TRBV29-1 and TRBJ1-1): SAVISQKPSRDICQRGTSLTIQCQVDSQVTMMFWYRQQPGQSLTLIATANQGSEATYESGFVIDKFPISRPNLTFSTLTVSNMSPEDSSIYLCSVAQVGAFFGQGTRLTVV.

This clonotype was observed at least ten times. V is TRBV20-1 and J is TRBJ2-5; 8 bases fit TRBD1. There are 15 residues in the CDR3. V dropped 0 bases and J dropped 5; count of bases not matched to a gene: 8. Germline CDR1 reads DFQATT; CDR2 reads SNEGSKA (reference sequence). The CDR3 DNA reads as TGCAGTGCTAGAGATCTGGACAGGGCTGCGGAGACCCAGTACTTC. Its translation: CSARDLDRAAETQYF.

This clonotype has a count of ten or more. The chain joins TRBV27 to TRBJ1-3; TRBD1 matches at 8 bases. The CDR3 sequence is 14 residues long. The V gene end was trimmed by 5 bases and the J gene end by 0 bases; junction bases not matched to a gene: 0. Germline CDR1 is MNHEY and CDR2 is SMNVEV (reference sequence). CDR3 protein: CASSTGGSGNTIYF. The CDR3 bases are TGTGCCAGCAGTACAGGGGGCTCTGGAAACACCATATATTTT.

The CDR3 sequence is CASSPLTGTANEKLFF. In DNA form, the CDR3 reads TGTGCCAGCTCACCATTAACCGGGACAGCCAATGAAAAACTGTTTTTT. The rearrangement joins TRBV18 to TRBJ1-4; TRBD1 agrees at 7 bases. This CDR3 has 16 residues. V dropped 2 bases and J dropped 5; count of bases not matched to a gene: 8. Germline assignment: CDR1 KGHSH and CDR2 LQKENI.

V is TRBV29-1 and J is TRBJ2-2; 9 nucleotides line up with TRBD2. Trimming cost V 7 bases and J 6 bases; bases outside gene matches: 12. Per germline, CDR1 SQVTM and CDR2 ANQGSEA. The CDR3 is made up of 15 amino acids. The CDR3 protein is CSGAASGRFPGELFF. As DNA, the CDR3 is TGCAGCGGCGCCGCCAGCGGGAGGTTCCCCGGGGAGCTGTTTTTT.

This clonotype was observed at least ten times. This chain connects TRBV6-1 to TRBJ2-1, with TRBD2 matching 7 bases. Germline-derived CDR1 and CDR2 are MNHNS and SASEGT. The V gene end was trimmed by 5 bases and the J gene end by 7 bases; junction bases not matched to a gene: 11. The CDR3 has 15 amino acids. As DNA, the CDR3 is TGTGCCAGCAGTAAGCGGATGGGAGGGAAGAATGAGCAGTTCTTC. Its translation: CASSKRMGGKNEQFF.

At least ten counts were recorded for this clonotype. For the CDR3, the DNA is TGTGCCAGCAGTTTGTCCGGTCTAGCTGCCCGGGCTTATTTCTTC. Translating it yields CASSLSGLAARAYFF. The chain recombines TRBV28 with TRBJ2-1; a possible D gene is TRBD2 (5 bases). The V and J ends lost 3 bases and 16 bases respectively, with 25 bases between them. The CDR3 length is 15 residues. Germline lookup yields CDR1 MDHEN and CDR2 SYDVKM.

In this sample, this clonotype turned up many times. V gene TRBV3-1 combines with J gene TRBJ2-7; no clear D gene. Germline CDR1 and CDR2: LGHDT and YNNKEL (reference sequence). Trimming pared 2 bases from V and 5 bases from J, leaving 7 bases between. The CDR3 runs to 12 residues. The CDR3 DNA reads as TGTGCCAGCAGCCAAACAAGGGACGAGCAGTACTTC. Amino acids: CASSQTRDEQYF.

This clonotype has at least ten counts. The J gene is TRBJ1-5, the V gene TRBV5-1; 7 bases line up with TRBD1. CDR1 SGHRS and CDR2 YFSETQ come from the germline V gene. This CDR3 spans 13 amino acids. V was clipped by 2 bases and J by 5 bases; unmatched bases: 1. The CDR3 reads CASSFTGDQPQHF. Written as DNA, the CDR3 is TGCGCCAGCAGCTTCACAGGGGATCAGCCCCAGCATTTT.

This clonotype was counted between two and nine times. V is TRBV2 and J is TRBJ1-1; 8 bases line up with TRBD1. V was clipped by 10 bases and J by 3 bases; unmatched bases: 7. Germline V gene sequence: CDR1 SNHLY, CDR2 FYNNEI. The CDR3 sequence is 13 residues long. CDR3 DNA sequence: TGTGCCACCGAGACAGGGGTGCACACTGAAGCTTTCTTT. Translated, it gives CATETGVHTEAFF.

This clonotype was seen at least ten times. The chain recombines TRBV10-3 with TRBJ1-5; 7 bases are shared with TRBD1. V was clipped by 3 bases and J by 6 bases; unmatched bases: 2. The germline V gene has CDR1 ENHRY and CDR2 SYGVKD. This CDR3 has 13 amino acids. CDR3 in amino acids: CAISDTGVQPQHF. The CDR3 region has the DNA TGTGCCATCAGTGATACAGGGGTTCAGCCCCAGCATTTT.